This TCR beta chain was sequenced in a study of PD-L1 blockade in urothelial cancer. Across the whole study: When blood samples were assessed, the median T cell count was about 140,000.

Concerning this clone: Other DNA sequences of this sample code for an identical CDR3.

The data were produced by immunoSEQ multiplex PCR, yet TCRdb's version contains in-frame clones alone and is incomplete. The sample consists of roughly 130,000 clones, less than 85% of them appearing once. Time point in this sample: pretreatment peripheral blood. V lost 0 bases and J lost 3, with 7 bases in between. CDR1 and CDR2 (germline): SGHRS, YFSETQ. This CDR3 region has 15 residues. The material sequenced was PBMCs, taken around atezolizumab (anti-PD-L1) treatment. The TCR was taken from a man aged 45 to 65 with urothelial cancer. The chain has TRBV5-1 and TRBJ1-6; no reliable D call. The CDR3 reads CASSLGSGYNSPLHF. The CDR3 DNA reads as TGCGCCAGCAGCTTGGGGTCAGGCTATAATTCACCCCTCCACTTT.